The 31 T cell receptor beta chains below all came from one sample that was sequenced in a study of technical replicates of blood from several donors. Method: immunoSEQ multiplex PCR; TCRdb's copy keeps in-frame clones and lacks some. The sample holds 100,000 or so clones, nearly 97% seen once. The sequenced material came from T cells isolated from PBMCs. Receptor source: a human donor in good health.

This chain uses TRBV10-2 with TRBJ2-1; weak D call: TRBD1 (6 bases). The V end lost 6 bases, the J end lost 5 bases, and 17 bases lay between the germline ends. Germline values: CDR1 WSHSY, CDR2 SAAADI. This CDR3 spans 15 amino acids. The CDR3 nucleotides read TGCGCCAGCAGAGCCCAGGGGTCCACGAACAATGAGCAGTTCTTC. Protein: CASRAQGSTNNEQFF.

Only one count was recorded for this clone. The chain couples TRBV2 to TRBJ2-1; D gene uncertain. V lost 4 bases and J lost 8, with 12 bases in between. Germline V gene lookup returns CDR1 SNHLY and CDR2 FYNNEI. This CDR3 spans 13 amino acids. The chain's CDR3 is CASSGDWKHEQFF. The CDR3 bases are TGTGCCAGCAGTGGCGACTGGAAACATGAGCAGTTCTTC.

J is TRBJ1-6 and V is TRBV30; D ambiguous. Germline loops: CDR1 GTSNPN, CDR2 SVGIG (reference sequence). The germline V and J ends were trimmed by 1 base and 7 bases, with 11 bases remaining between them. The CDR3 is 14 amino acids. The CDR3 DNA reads TGTGCCTGGAGTGCCGGGAGGGTGAATTCACCCCTCCACTTT. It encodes CAWSAGRVNSPLHF.

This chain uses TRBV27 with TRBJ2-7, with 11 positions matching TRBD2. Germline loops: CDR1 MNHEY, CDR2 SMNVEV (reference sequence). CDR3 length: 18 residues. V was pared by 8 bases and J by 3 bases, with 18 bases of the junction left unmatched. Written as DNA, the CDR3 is TGTGCCAGCCTACCCTCGACTAGCGGGACTTTTGCGCTCTACGAGCAGTACTTC. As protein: CASLPSTSGTFALYEQYF.

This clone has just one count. Here the CDR3 DNA reads TGTGCCAGCAGCCCACAGGGGTCAACCCCTTATGGCTACACCTTC. Translating gives CASSPQGSTPYGYTF. V usage is TRBV2 and J usage is TRBJ1-2, with 7 bases identical to TRBD1. Germline V gene data show CDR1 as SNHLY and CDR2 as FYNNEI. The V gene end was trimmed by 6 bases and the J gene end by 5 bases; junction bases not matched to a gene: 12. The CDR3 runs to 15 residues.

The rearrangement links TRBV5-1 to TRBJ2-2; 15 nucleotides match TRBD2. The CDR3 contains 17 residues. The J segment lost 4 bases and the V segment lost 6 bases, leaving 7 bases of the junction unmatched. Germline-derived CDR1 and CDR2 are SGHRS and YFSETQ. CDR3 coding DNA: TGCGCCAGCACCACCGGGACTAGCGGGGGGACCACCGGGGAGCTGTTTTTT. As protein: CASTTGTSGGTTGELFF.

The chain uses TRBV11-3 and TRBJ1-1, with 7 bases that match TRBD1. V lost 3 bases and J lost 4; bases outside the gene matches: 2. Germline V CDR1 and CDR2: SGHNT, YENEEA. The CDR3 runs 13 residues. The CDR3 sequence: CASSFRDSTEAFF. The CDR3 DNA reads TGTGCCAGCAGCTTCCGGGACAGCACTGAAGCTTTCTTT.

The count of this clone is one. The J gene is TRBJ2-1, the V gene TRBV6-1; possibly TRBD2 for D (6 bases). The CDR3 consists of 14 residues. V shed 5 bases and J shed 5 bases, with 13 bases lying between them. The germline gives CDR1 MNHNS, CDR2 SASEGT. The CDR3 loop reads CASSPTGTHNEQFF. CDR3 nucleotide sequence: TGTGCCAGCAGTCCGACCGGGACTCACAATGAGCAGTTCTTC.

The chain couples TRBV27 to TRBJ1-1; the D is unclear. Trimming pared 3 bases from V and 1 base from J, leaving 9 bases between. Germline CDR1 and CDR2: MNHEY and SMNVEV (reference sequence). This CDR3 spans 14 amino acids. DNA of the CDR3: TGTGCCAGCAGTTTCGACACTCCGAACACTGAAGCTTTCTTT. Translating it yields CASSFDTPNTEAFF.

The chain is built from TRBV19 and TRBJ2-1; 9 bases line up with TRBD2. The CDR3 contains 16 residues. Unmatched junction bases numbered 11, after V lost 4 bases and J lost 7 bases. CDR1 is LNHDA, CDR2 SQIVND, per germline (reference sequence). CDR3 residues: CASSTARSGRSNEQFF. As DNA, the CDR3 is TGTGCCAGTAGTACCGCCAGGAGCGGGAGGTCTAATGAGCAGTTCTTC.

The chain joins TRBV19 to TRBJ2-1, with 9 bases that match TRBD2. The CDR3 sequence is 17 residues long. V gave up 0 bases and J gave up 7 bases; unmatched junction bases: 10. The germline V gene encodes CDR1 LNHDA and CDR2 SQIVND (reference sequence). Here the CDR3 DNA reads TGTGCCAGTAGTATAGATCGGGGCGGGAGGGCCGGTAATGAGCAGTTCTTC. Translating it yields CASSIDRGGRAGNEQFF.

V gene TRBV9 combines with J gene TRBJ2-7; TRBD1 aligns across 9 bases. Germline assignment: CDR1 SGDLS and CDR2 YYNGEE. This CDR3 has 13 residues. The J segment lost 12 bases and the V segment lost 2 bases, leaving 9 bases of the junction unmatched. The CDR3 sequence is CASSVGPGQGLYF. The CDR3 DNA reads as TGTGCCAGCAGCGTGGGGCCGGGACAGGGTCTGTACTTC.

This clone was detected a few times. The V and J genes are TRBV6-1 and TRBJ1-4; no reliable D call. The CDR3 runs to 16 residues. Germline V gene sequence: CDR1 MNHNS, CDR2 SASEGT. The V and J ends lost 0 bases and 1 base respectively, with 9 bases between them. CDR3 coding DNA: TGTGCCAGCAGTGAAGCAATACGGGGAACTAATGAAAAACTGTTTTTT. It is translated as CASSEAIRGTNEKLFF.

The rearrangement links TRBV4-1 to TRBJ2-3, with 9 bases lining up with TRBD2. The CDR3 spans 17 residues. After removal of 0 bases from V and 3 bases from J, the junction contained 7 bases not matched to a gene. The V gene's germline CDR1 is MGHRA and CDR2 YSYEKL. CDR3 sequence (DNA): TGCGCCAGCAGCCAAGAAGGGGGCGGGAGGGGTACAGATACGCAGTATTTT. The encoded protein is CASSQEGGGRGTDTQYF.

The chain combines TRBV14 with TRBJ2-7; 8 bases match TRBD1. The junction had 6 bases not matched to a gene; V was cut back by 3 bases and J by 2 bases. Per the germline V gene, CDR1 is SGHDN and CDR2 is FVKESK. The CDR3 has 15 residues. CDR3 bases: TGTGCCAGCAGCCACCCCGGGACAGGAACCTACGAGCAGTACTTC. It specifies CASSHPGTGTYEQYF.

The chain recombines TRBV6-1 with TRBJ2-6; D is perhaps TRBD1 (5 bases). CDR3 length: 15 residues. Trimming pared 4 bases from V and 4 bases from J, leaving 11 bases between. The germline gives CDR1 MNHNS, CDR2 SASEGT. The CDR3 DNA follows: TGTGCCAGCAGTGCCAGGGCACCCGGGGCCAACGTCCTGACTTTC. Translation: CASSARAPGANVLTF.

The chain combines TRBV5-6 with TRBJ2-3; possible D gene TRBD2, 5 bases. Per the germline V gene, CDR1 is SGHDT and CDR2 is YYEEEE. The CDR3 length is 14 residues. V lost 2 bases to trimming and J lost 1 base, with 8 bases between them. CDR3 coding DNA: TGTGCCAGCAGCTTTGGACTTGGCACAGATACGCAGTATTTT. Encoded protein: CASSFGLGTDTQYF. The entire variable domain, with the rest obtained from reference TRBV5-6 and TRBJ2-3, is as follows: DAGVTQSPTHLIKTRGQQVTLRCSPKSGHDTVSWYQQALGQGPQFIFQYYEEEERQRGNFPDRFSGHQFPNYSSELNVNALLLGDSALYLCASSFGLGTDTQYFGPGTRLTVL.

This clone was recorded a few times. The CDR3 DNA reads as TGTGCCAGCAGTTACTCACGACCCGGGGATCAGCCCCAGCATTTT. Translated, it gives CASSYSRPGDQPQHF. The gene calls are TRBV6-6 and TRBJ1-5; D gene uncertain. Trimming cost V 0 bases and J 5 bases, with 11 bases left between them. This CDR3 has 15 residues. Per the germline V gene, CDR1 is MNHNY and CDR2 is SVGAGI (reference sequence).

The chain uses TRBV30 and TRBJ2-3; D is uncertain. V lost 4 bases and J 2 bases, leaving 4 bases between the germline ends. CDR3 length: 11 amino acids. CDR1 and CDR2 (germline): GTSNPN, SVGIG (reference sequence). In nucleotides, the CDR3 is TGTGCCTGGACCGTCACAGATACGCAGTATTTT. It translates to CAWTVTDTQYF.

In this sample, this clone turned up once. DNA of the CDR3: TGTGCCATCACAGGGACTAGCGGCCAGAGCTCCTACAATGAGCAGTTCTTC. Residues: CAITGTSGQSSYNEQFF. V and J are TRBV10-3 and TRBJ2-1, with TRBD2 matching 11 bases. J lost 0 bases, V lost 7 bases, and 8 bases had no gene match. The CDR3 length is 17 residues. CDR1 is ENHRY, CDR2 SYGVKD, per germline.

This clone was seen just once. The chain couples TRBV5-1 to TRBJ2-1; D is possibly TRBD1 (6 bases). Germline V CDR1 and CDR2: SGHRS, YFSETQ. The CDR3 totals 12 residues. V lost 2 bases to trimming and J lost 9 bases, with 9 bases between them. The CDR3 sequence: CASSLQGGEQFF. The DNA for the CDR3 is TGCGCCAGCAGCTTACAGGGCGGTGAGCAGTTCTTC.

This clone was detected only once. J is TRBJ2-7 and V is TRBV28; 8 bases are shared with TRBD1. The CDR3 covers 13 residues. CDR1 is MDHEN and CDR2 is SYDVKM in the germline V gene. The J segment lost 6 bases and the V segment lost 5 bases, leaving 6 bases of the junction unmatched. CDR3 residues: CASSTPGQGEQYF. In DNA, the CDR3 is TGTGCCAGCAGTACCCCAGGACAGGGCGAGCAGTACTTC.

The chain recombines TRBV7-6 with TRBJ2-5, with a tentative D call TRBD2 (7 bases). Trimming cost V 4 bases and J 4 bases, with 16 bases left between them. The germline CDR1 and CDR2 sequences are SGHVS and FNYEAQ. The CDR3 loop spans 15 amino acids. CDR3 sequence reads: CASSSGAGVGETQYF. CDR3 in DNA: TGTGCCAGCAGCTCGGGGGCGGGAGTAGGAGAGACCCAGTACTTC.

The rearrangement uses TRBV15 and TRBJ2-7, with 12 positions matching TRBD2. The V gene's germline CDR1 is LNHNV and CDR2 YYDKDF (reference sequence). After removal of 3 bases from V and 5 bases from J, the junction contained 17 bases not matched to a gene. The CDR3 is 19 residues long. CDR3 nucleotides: TGTGCCACCAGCAGGGACGGTGCACTAGCGGGGGGTGTCTACCACGAGCAGTACTTC. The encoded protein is CATSRDGALAGGVYHEQYF.

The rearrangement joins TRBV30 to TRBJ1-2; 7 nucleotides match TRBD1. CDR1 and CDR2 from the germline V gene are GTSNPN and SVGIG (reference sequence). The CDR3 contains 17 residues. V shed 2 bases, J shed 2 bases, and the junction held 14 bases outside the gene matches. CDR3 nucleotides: TGTGCCTGGAGTAAACTGGACAGGCAGTCGATAAACTATGGCTACACCTTC. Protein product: CAWSKLDRQSINYGYTF.

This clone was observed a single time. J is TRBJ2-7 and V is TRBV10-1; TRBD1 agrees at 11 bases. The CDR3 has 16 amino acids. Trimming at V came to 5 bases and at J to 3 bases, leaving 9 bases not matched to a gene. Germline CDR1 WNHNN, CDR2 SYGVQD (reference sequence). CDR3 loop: CASSSGDRGKGYEQYF. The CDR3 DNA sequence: TGCGCCAGCAGTTCGGGGGACAGGGGGAAGGGCTACGAGCAGTACTTC.

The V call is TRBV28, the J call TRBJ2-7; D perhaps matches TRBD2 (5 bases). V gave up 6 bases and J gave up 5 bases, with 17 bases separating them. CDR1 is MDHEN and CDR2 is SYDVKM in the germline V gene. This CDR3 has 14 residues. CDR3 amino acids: CASRKLDFVHEQYF. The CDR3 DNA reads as TGTGCCAGCAGAAAACTAGACTTCGTACACGAGCAGTACTTC.

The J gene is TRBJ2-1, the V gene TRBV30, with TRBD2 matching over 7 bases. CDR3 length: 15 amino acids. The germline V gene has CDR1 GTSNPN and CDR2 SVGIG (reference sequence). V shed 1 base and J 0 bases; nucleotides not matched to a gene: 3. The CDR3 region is CAWSAGGTSYNEQFF. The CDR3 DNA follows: TGTGCCTGGAGTGCCGGGGGGACCTCCTACAATGAGCAGTTCTTC. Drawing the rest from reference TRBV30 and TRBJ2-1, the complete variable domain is SQTIHQWPATLVQPVGSPLSLECTVEGTSNPNLYWYRQAAGRGLQLLFYSVGIGQISSEVPQNLSASRPQDRQFILSSKKLLLSDSGFYLCAWSAGGTSYNEQFFGPGTRLTVL.

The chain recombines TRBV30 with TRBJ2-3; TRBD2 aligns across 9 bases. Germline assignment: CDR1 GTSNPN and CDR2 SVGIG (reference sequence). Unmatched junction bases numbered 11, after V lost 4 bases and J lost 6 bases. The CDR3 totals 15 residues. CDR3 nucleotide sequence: TGTGCCTGGACGGAGCGGGGGGCTAGGTCGGATACGCAGTATTTT. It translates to CAWTERGARSDTQYF. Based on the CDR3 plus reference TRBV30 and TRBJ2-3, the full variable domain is SQTIHQWPATLVQPVGSPLSLECTVEGTSNPNLYWYRQAAGRGLQLLFYSVGIGQISSEVPQNLSASRPQDRQFILSSKKLLLSDSGFYLCAWTERGARSDTQYFGPGTRLTVL.

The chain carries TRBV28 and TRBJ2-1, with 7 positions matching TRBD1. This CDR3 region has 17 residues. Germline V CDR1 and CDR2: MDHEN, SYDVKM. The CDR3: CSTWDRAYFVVENEQFF. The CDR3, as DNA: TGTTCGACCTGGGACAGAGCATATTTCGTCGTCGAGAATGAGCAGTTCTTC.

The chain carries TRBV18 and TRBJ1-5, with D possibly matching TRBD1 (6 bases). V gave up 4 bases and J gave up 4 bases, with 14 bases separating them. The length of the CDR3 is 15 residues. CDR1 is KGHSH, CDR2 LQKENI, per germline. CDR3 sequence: CASSLEGGSNQPQHF. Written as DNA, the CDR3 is TGTGCCAGCTCACTGGAGGGGGGGTCTAATCAGCCCCAGCATTTT.